The 18 T cell receptor beta chains below come from one sample, sequenced in a study of spatial heterogeneity in lung cancer. Time point noted: sample taken at primary tumor resection. Unsorted whole RNA samples from tumor, nontumor lung or frozen PBMC were sequenced. TCRdb ran MiXCR on the 5' RACE reads and lists one entry per CDR3 protein. The table records about 90,000 distinct CDR3 sequences, roughly 9.5% of them present only once. The sample was PBMCs, taken at surgery. These receptors were taken from a male donor with early-stage non-small cell lung cancer.

This clonotype was observed many times. CDR3 in amino acids: CASSQEANLARLSTDTQYF. The CDR3 DNA reads as TGTGCCAGCAGCCAAGAAGCCAATCTAGCGAGGCTTAGCACAGATACGCAGTATTTT. The rearrangement uses TRBV4-2 and TRBJ2-3; possible D gene TRBD2, 6 bases. V was cut by 0 bases and J by 0 bases, with 19 bases left in between. The CDR3 is 19 residues long. Germline V gene lookup returns CDR1 LGHNA and CDR2 YNFKEQ.

As concerns this clonotype: Compared with germline, one end of the junction differs, possibly owing to a read error. The J gene is TRBJ2-7, the V gene TRBV5-1; 7 bases agree with TRBD1. The CDR3 contains 14 residues. In germline, CDR1 is SGHRS, CDR2 YFSETQ. CDR3 in amino acids: CASSTQGGSSEQYF. The CDR3 DNA reads TGCGCCAGCAGCACCCAAGGGGGCTCCTCCGAGCAGTACTTC. Full variable domain (rest looked up from reference TRBV5-1 and TRBJ2-7): KAGVTQTPRYLIKTRGQQVTLSCSPISGHRSVSWYQQTPGQGLQFLFEYFSETQRNKGNFPGRFSGRQFSNSRSEMNVSTLELGDSALYLCASSTQGGSSEQYFGPGTRLTVT.

This clonotype was counted ten times or more. The CDR3 loop is CASSQAGRGAEQYF. CDR3 nucleotide sequence: TGCGCCAGCAGCCAAGCAGGGAGAGGGGCCGAGCAGTACTTC. V and J are TRBV4-3 and TRBJ2-7; either TRBD1 or TRBD2 may fit D (5 bases each). Germline CDR1 LGHNA, CDR2 YSLEER. V lost 1 base to trimming and J lost 6 bases, with 13 bases between them. The CDR3 is 14 amino acids.

This clonotype was found many times. The chain combines TRBV2 with TRBJ2-4; no reliable D call. V was pared by 0 bases and J by 0 bases, with 12 bases between. CDR1 is SNHLY and CDR2 is FYNNEI in the germline V gene. The CDR3 is 17 amino acids. The CDR3: CASSEAGLWGAKNIQYF. In nucleotides, the CDR3 is TGTGCCAGCAGTGAAGCGGGCCTCTGGGGAGCCAAAAACATTCAGTACTTC.

This clonotype was seen once. A read error is possible here, since a much larger clone lies one base away. The chain has TRBV12-3 or TRBV12-4 and TRBJ1-6, with 8 bases matching TRBD1. The length of the CDR3 is 16 residues. This CDR3 is CASSLQGAFPNLPLHF. CDR3 DNA: TGTGCCAGCAGTTTACAGGGGGCTTTCCCAAATTTACCCCTCCACTTT.

This clonotype was seen more than once but under ten times. The V gene is TRBV5-6, the J gene TRBJ2-7; no clear D. Germline CDR1 and CDR2: SGHDT and YYEEEE. V lost 3 bases, J lost 2 bases, and 9 bases lay in between. The CDR3 length is 13 residues. CDR3: CASSSPRTYEQYF. The CDR3 region has the DNA TGTGCCAGCAGCTCCCCTCGGACCTACGAGCAGTACTTC.

V gene TRBV5-1 combines with J gene TRBJ2-5; 14 nucleotides match TRBD2. The CDR3 consists of 16 residues. The V gene's germline CDR1 is SGHRS and CDR2 YFSETQ. The trim removed 3 bases at V and 5 bases at J, leaving 6 bases unmatched. Here the CDR3 DNA reads TGCGCCAGCAGCTCCGGACTAGCGGGAGGCCACGAGACCCAGTACTTC. Amino acids: CASSSGLAGGHETQYF.

This clonotype appeared many times. The CDR3: CASSQIQGSGNTIYF. The CDR3 DNA reads as TGCGCCAGCAGCCAGATACAGGGCTCGGGAAACACCATATATTTT. The chain employs TRBV4-3 and TRBJ1-3; D is possibly TRBD1 (6 bases). V lost 3 bases, J lost 4 bases, and 13 bases lay in between. The CDR3 covers 15 residues. CDR1 LGHNA and CDR2 YSLEER come from the germline V gene.

The V call is TRBV5-1, the J call TRBJ2-3; 9 bases are a match to TRBD1. The CDR3 consists of 16 residues. Trimming cost V 3 bases and J 1 base; bases outside gene matches: 6. Germline V gives CDR1 SGHRS, CDR2 YFSETQ. CDR3 DNA: TGCGCCAGCAGCTGGACAGGGGACTTACGCACAGATACGCAGTATTTT. Its translation is CASSWTGDLRTDTQYF.

This clonotype showed up just a few times. The gene calls are TRBV21-1 and TRBJ1-1; TRBD1 is the table's D call, not checked against the DNA. TRBV21-1 is a documented pseudogene. The CDR3 extends over 19 amino acids. CDR3 nucleotides: TGTGCCAGCAGCAACCCGAGGGCGGCAGGGGGCGGGATGAACACTGAAGCTTTCTTT. Translating gives CASSNPRAAGGGMNTEAFF.

This clonotype has at least ten counts. This chain joins TRBV5-1 and TRBJ1-2; TRBD1 matches 10 bases. J was trimmed by 4 bases and V by 0 bases; bases with no gene match: 3. The germline V gene has CDR1 SGHRS and CDR2 YFSETQ. CDR3 size: 15 residues. The CDR3 reads CASSLGDRGGYGYTF. Here the CDR3 DNA reads TGCGCCAGCAGCTTGGGGGACAGGGGCGGCTATGGCTACACCTTC.

This clonotype was seen more than once but under ten times. The chain couples TRBV13 to TRBJ1-3, with D possibly TRBD1 on 5 matching bases. Trimming took off 4 bases at V and 4 bases at J, with 8 bases between the two ends. Germline CDR1 PRHDT, CDR2 FYEKMQ (reference sequence). This CDR3 spans 13 amino acids. CDR3 nucleotide sequence: TGTGCCAGCAGCTCAAGGGACGGAAACACCATATATTTT. This encodes CASSSRDGNTIYF.

The chain joins TRBV29-1 to TRBJ2-1; 7 bases are a match to TRBD2. CDR1 and CDR2 (germline): SQVTM, ANQGSEA. CDR3 length equals 13 residues. Losses at the gene ends were 6 bases for V and 7 bases for J; bases not matched to a gene: 9. Here the CDR3 reads CSVLGLVSNEQFF. CDR3 DNA: TGCAGCGTACTCGGACTAGTATCAAATGAGCAGTTCTTC.

There are many counts of this clonotype. This chain links TRBV25-1 with TRBJ1-1; a possible D gene is TRBD1 (6 bases). CDR3 length: 17 amino acids. Germline CDR1 and CDR2: MGHDK and SYGVNS. V lost 2 bases and J lost 6, with 22 bases in between. The CDR3 protein is CASSEAGRGKAVAEAFF. The CDR3 DNA reads TGTGCCAGCAGTGAAGCCGGCAGGGGTAAAGCTGTGGCTGAAGCTTTCTTT. The whole variable domain, remainder taken from reference TRBV25-1 and TRBJ1-1, is EADIYQTPRYLVIGTGKKITLECSQTMGHDKMYWYQQDPGMELHLIHYSYGVNSTEKGDLSSESTVSRIRTEHFPLTLESARPSHTSQYLCASSEAGRGKAVAEAFFGQGTRLTVV.

At least ten counts were recorded for this clonotype. The rearrangement links TRBV7-8 to TRBJ2-1; 9 bases map to TRBD1. There are 16 residues in the CDR3. The germline gives CDR1 SGHVS, CDR2 FQNEAQ. J lost 3 bases, V lost 5 bases, and 8 bases had no gene match. The CDR3 reads CASSTGQGPIYNEQFF. CDR3 bases: TGTGCCAGCAGCACGGGACAGGGACCAATCTACAATGAGCAGTTCTTC.

Many counts were recorded for this clonotype. The chain links TRBV5-4 to TRBJ1-1, with TRBD1 as a possible D gene (6 bases). The CDR3 sequence is 15 residues long. Trimming left V 4 bases short and J 0 bases short, with 13 bases between. Germline V gene data show CDR1 as SGHNT and CDR2 as YYREEE (reference sequence). CDR3 bases: TGTGCCAGCAGCGTAGCTCCAGGGGTGAACACTGAAGCTTTCTTT. This sequence encodes CASSVAPGVNTEAFF.

This clonotype was counted many times. The chain links TRBV28 to TRBJ2-1; D may match TRBD1 or TRBD2 (6 bases each). Germline CDR1 and CDR2: MDHEN and SYDVKM. This CDR3 contains 16 residues. V lost 3 bases, J lost 6 bases, and 18 bases lay in between. The chain's CDR3 is CASSFPPGLGANEQFF. The CDR3 DNA reads TGTGCCAGCAGTTTCCCACCGGGACTGGGGGCCAATGAGCAGTTCTTC.

This clonotype occurred a few times. The chain has TRBV28 and TRBJ1-4; D remains ambiguous. Per the germline V gene, CDR1 is MDHEN and CDR2 is SYDVKM. Trimming pared 8 bases from V and 4 bases from J, leaving 5 bases between. The CDR3 runs to 11 residues. CDR3 DNA sequence: TGTGCCAGCTCCCTTAATGAAAAACTGTTTTTT. Protein: CASSLNEKLFF.